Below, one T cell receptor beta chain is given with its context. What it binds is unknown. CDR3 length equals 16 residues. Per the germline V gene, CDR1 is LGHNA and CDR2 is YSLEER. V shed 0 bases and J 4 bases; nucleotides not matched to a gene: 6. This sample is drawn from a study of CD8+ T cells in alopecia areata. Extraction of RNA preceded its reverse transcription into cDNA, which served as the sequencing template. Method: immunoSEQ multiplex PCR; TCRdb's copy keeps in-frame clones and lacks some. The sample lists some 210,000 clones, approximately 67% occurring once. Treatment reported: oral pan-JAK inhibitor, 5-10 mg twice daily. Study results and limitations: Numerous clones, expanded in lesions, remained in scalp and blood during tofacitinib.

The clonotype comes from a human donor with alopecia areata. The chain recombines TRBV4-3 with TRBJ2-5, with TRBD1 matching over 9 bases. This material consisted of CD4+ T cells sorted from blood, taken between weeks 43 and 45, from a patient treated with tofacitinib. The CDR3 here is CASSQDWTGVGETQYF. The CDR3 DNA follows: TGCGCCAGCAGCCAAGATTGGACAGGGGTTGGAGAGACCCAGTACTTC.